The rows below give T cell receptor beta chains drawn from one sample of a study of early T cells in non-severe SARS-CoV-2 infection. TCRdb called the 5' RACE reads again in MiXCR, with one record for every CDR3 protein. The sample lists over 45,000 distinct CDR3 sequences, about 5.6% occurring once. The sample was whole blood. These receptors were collected from an adult who was a healthcare worker with PCR-confirmed SARS-CoV-2 infection or an uninfected control (not recorded which). Each CDR3 is given with its conserved first and last residue. Each record gives: J gene, clone size, V gene, D gene, CDR3 protein, CDR3 DNA. A D gene is named only where the DNA matches it firmly. Clone size is shown for a subset of rows, as once, few, many or a class of expanded clone.

>TRBJ1-2|many|TRBV29-1|.
CSVEDLGNYGYTF
TGCAGCGTTGAAGATCTGGGTAACTATGGCTACACCTTC
>TRBJ2-3|many|TRBV5-4|TRBD1
CASSGDRSGTDTQYF
TGTGCCAGCAGCGGGGACAGGTCCGGCACAGATACGCAGTATTTT
>TRBJ2-2|many|TRBV29-1|.
CSVVWGDTGELFF
TGCAGCGTTGTATGGGGGGACACCGGGGAGCTGTTTTTT
>TRBJ1-4|.|TRBV19|.
CASRVTNEKLFF
TGTGCCAGCAGGGTAACTAATGAAAAACTGTTTTTT
>TRBJ1-5|many|TRBV6-1|.
CASSEEGQPLF
TGTGCCAGCAGTGAAGAGGGGCAGCCACTTTTT
>TRBJ2-7|many|TRBV11-3|TRBD2
CASSWDYLGEQYF
TGTGCCAGCAGCTGGGACTACCTAGGCGAGCAGTACTTC
>TRBJ2-1|.|TRBV20-1|TRBD2
CSTRDGRAYNEQFF
TGCAGTACTAGAGACGGGAGGGCCTACAATGAGCAGTTCTTC
>TRBJ2-5|many|TRBV5-1|.
CASSFGLLGETQYF
TGCGCCAGCTCCTTCGGCCTACTAGGAGAGACCCAGTACTTC
>TRBJ1-2|few|TRBV30|.
CAWSVGRVSGYTF
TGTGCCTGGAGTGTAGGCAGGGTTAGCGGCTACACCTTC
>TRBJ2-6|many|TRBV20-1|.
CSAQTGNSGANVLTF
TGCAGTGCTCAGACAGGAAACTCTGGGGCCAACGTCCTGACTTTC
>TRBJ1-1|.|TRBV14|.
CASSQTWTRRRDTEAFF
TGTGCCAGCAGCCAAACTTGGACACGTCGGCGGGACACTGAAGCTTTCTTT
>TRBJ2-3|few|TRBV29-1|TRBD1
CSVDDRGRRTDTQYF
TGCAGCGTTGATGACAGGGGGCGTCGCACAGATACGCAGTATTTT
>TRBJ2-7|few|TRBV11-1|.
CASSSNPYEQYF
TGTGCCAGCAGCTCTAACCCATACGAGCAGTACTTC
>TRBJ2-1|.|TRBV29-1|TRBD1
CSVEERGQGYNEQFF
TGCAGCGTTGAAGAGCGGGGACAGGGATACAATGAGCAGTTCTTC
>TRBJ2-1|.|TRBV5-5|TRBD2
CASSVAPSGRVNEQFF
TGTGCCAGCAGCGTCGCCCCTAGCGGGAGGGTGAATGAGCAGTTCTTC
>TRBJ2-7|many|TRBV12-3/TRBV12-4|TRBD2
CASKGGGGEQYF
TGTGCCAGCAAAGGAGGCGGGGGCGAGCAGTACTTC
>TRBJ1-5|many|TRBV10-3|.
CAISDAARAQPQHF
TGTGCCATCAGTGATGCGGCCAGGGCTCAGCCCCAGCATTTT
>TRBJ2-3|.|TRBV20-1|TRBD2
CSALLAGDQQDTQYF
TGCAGTGCTCTTCTAGCGGGAGACCAGCAGGATACGCAGTATTTT
>TRBJ2-2|many|TRBV7-2|TRBD2
CASRSSGVTGELFF
TGTGCCAGCAGATCGAGCGGGGTCACCGGGGAGCTGTTTTTT
>TRBJ2-5|.|TRBV12-5|.
CASGLVVRQVGEETQYF
TGTGCTAGTGGTTTGGTAGTCCGACAGGTGGGAGAAGAGACCCAGTACTTC
>TRBJ2-1|many|TRBV4-1|TRBD2
CASSQSAWRGSYNEQFF
TGCGCCAGCAGCCAATCAGCCTGGCGGGGGTCCTACAATGAGCAGTTCTTC
>TRBJ2-1|many|TRBV24-1|.
CATSDRGNEQFF
TGTGCCACCAGTGATAGGGGGAATGAGCAGTTCTTC
>TRBJ1-5|.|TRBV18|.
CASSPLAAQNQPQHF
TGTGCCAGCTCACCACTCGCAGCACAGAATCAGCCCCAGCATTTT
>TRBJ2-1|many|TRBV2|TRBD2
CASTRTSGYNEQFF
TGTGCCAGCACTAGGACTAGCGGTTACAATGAGCAGTTCTTC
>TRBJ2-1|many|TRBV11-2|TRBD2
CASSLLAGDYNEQFF
TGTGCCAGCAGCTTGCTTGCGGGGGATTACAATGAGCAGTTCTTC
>TRBJ2-7|many|TRBV2|TRBD1
CASRDRGSKQYF
TGTGCCAGCAGGGACAGGGGTAGTAAGCAGTACTTC
>TRBJ1-3|many|TRBV10-1|.
CASSDSPGTGFGNTIYF
TGCGCCAGCAGTGATTCACCAGGGACGGGCTTTGGAAACACCATATATTTT
>TRBJ2-7|few|TRBV4-1|.
CASSQGRNSYEQYF
TGCGCCAGCAGCCAAGGCCGGAACTCCTACGAGCAGTACTTC
>TRBJ1-1|.|TRBV7-8|.
CASSLGYPGPNTEAFF
TGTGCCAGCAGCTTAGGTTATCCCGGCCCAAACACTGAAGCTTTCTTT
>TRBJ1-4|many|TRBV12-5|.
CASGFRPTLNEKLFF
TGTGCTAGTGGTTTCCGTCCAACCCTTAATGAAAAACTGTTTTTT
>TRBJ1-2|many|TRBV19|.
CASSIDPNRRGARPGYGYTF
TGTGCCAGTAGTATAGACCCTAATCGGCGCGGGGCCCGACCGGGCTATGGCTACACCTTC
>TRBJ1-5|few|TRBV6-5|.
CASRDDRQAGQPQHF
TGTGCCAGCAGAGATGATCGACAGGCAGGGCAGCCCCAGCATTTT
>TRBJ2-7|many|TRBV6-2/TRBV6-3|.
CASSGTAREQYF
TGTGCCAGCAGCGGGACGGCCCGCGAGCAGTACTTC
>TRBJ2-7|few|TRBV10-3|.
CAISDPKDSYEQYF
TGTGCCATCAGTGACCCGAAGGACTCCTACGAGCAGTACTTC
>TRBJ1-5|many|TRBV7-2|.
CASSGGQVNQPQHF
TGTGCCAGCAGCGGGGGTCAGGTCAATCAGCCCCAGCATTTT
>TRBJ1-6|once|TRBV28|TRBD1
CASSGTGGAGNSPLHF
TGTGCCAGCAGTGGGACAGGGGGCGCGGGGAATTCACCCCTCCACTTT
>TRBJ2-1|.|TRBV6-5|TRBD2
CASSGAGGYNEQFF
TGTGCCAGCAGTGGAGCGGGGGGGTACAATGAGCAGTTCTTC
>TRBJ2-5|many|TRBV11-2|.
CASSPSGGTLETQYF
TGTGCCAGCAGTCCAAGTGGCGGGACTCTAGAGACCCAGTACTTC
>TRBJ1-5|many|TRBV18|.
CASSPGRLGYQPQHF
TGTGCCAGCTCACCAGGGAGGCTGGGATACCAGCCCCAGCATTTT
>TRBJ2-1|few|TRBV25-1|.
CASIGTSEQFF
TGTGCCAGCATCGGGACCTCTGAGCAGTTCTTC
>TRBJ2-3|.|TRBV28|.
CASTSTYGQYF
TGTGCCAGCACCTCCACGTACGGGCAGTATTTT
>TRBJ2-5|many|TRBV7-2|.
CASSFLAETQYF
TGTGCCAGCAGCTTCCTGGCAGAGACCCAGTACTTC